Shown below are 13 T cell receptor beta chains from a single sample sequenced in a study of blood T cell repertoires in COVID-19. The table came from immunoSEQ multiplex PCR; TCRdb's copy has only in-frame clones and leaves some out. The table records about 73,000 clones, 70% to 85% of them present only once. Sequencing input: peripheral blood. The source of these receptors is a woman in her fifties or sixties with acute or convalescent COVID-19.

This clone was detected only a few times. This chain connects TRBV7-8 to TRBJ2-2; 10 nucleotides match TRBD2. Germline assignment: CDR1 SGHVS and CDR2 FQNEAQ. The CDR3 length is 18 residues. V trimming: 7 bases; J trimming: 4 bases; junction bases outside the gene matches: 15. The CDR3 nucleotides are TGTGCCAGCAACGGCGATAGGGCTAGCGGGAGAATCACCGGGGAGCTGTTTTTT. Translating it yields CASNGDRASGRITGELFF.

The V call is TRBV9, the J call TRBJ2-2; 8 positions match TRBD2. Germline-derived CDR1 and CDR2 are SGDLS and YYNGEE. This CDR3 region has 15 residues. Trimming took 2 bases from V and 3 from J; bases not matched to a gene: 3. CDR3 loop: CASSVAAGDTGELFF. The CDR3 DNA is TGTGCCAGCAGCGTCGCAGCGGGAGACACCGGGGAGCTGTTTTTT.

The chain combines TRBV2 with TRBJ1-6; the D is unclear. Trimming cost V 6 bases and J 6 bases, with 15 bases left between them. The V gene's germline CDR1 is SNHLY and CDR2 FYNNEI. There are 15 residues in the CDR3. This chain's CDR3 is CASRERGLGNSPLHF. Written as DNA, the CDR3 is TGTGCCAGCAGGGAGCGGGGTTTGGGTAATTCACCCCTCCACTTT.

The rearrangement joins TRBV3-1 (or the pseudogene TRBV3-2) to TRBJ2-1, with 9 bases aligning to TRBD2. Per the germline V gene, CDR1 is LGHDT and CDR2 is YNNKEL (reference sequence). Trimming at V came to 3 bases and at J to 10 bases, leaving 7 bases not matched to a gene. The CDR3 is 14 residues long. CDR3 loop: CASSHSAGGGEQFF. CDR3 DNA: TGTGCCAGCAGCCACTCAGCGGGAGGCGGGGAGCAGTTCTTC.

This chain connects TRBV4-1 to TRBJ1-5, with TRBD1 as a possible D gene (5 bases). The CDR3 extends over 14 amino acids. V lost 4 bases, J lost 7 bases, and 14 bases lay in between. Germline lookup yields CDR1 MGHRA and CDR2 YSYEKL. CDR3 residues: CASSPPGLLQPQHF. For the CDR3, the DNA is TGCGCCAGCAGCCCCCCGGGACTGCTACAGCCCCAGCATTTT.

V and J are TRBV19 and TRBJ2-7; D gene unclear. CDR3 length equals 15 residues. V was clipped by 3 bases and J by 5 bases, with 17 bases between them. Germline loops: CDR1 LNHDA, CDR2 SQIVND (reference sequence). CDR3 sequence reads: CASSMALGYGNEQYF. In nucleotides, the CDR3 is TGTGCCAGTAGTATGGCCCTAGGCTATGGTAACGAGCAGTACTTC.

The table lists this clone with a count of one. V gene TRBV23-1 combines with J gene TRBJ2-7, with D perhaps matching TRBD2 (6 bases). TRBV23-1 is designated an ORF whose function remains uncertain. The V end lost 6 bases, the J end lost 4 bases, and 10 bases lay between the germline ends. This CDR3 has 12 residues. CDR3 amino acids: CASRRGKYEQYF. Written as DNA, the CDR3 is TGCGCCAGCAGGCGCGGGAAATACGAGCAGTACTTC.

The V and J genes are TRBV28 and TRBJ1-5, with a possible D match to TRBD1 (5 bases). V dropped 6 bases and J dropped 5 bases, with 17 bases sitting between them. The CDR3 consists of 15 residues. Germline values: CDR1 MDHEN, CDR2 SYDVKM. The CDR3 region has the DNA TGTGCCAGCAGATTCCGGGGGGTGCGGGATCAGCCCCAGCATTTT. This translates into CASRFRGVRDQPQHF.

For the CDR3, the DNA is TGTGCCAGCAGCTCGGGACACTCACTCTATGGCTACACCTTC. Translating gives CASSSGHSLYGYTF. The V gene is TRBV5-6, the J gene TRBJ1-2; tentatively, D is TRBD1 (6 bases). With 3 bases removed from V and 4 bases from J, the gap between germline ends came to 13 bases. The length of the CDR3 is 14 residues. The V gene's germline CDR1 is SGHDT and CDR2 YYEEEE.

V and J are TRBV2 and TRBJ1-1, with TRBD1 as a possible D gene (6 bases). V lost 7 bases to trimming and J lost 4 bases, with 10 bases between them. This CDR3 spans 12 amino acids. Germline V gives CDR1 SNHLY, CDR2 FYNNEI. Here the CDR3 reads CASTGGATEAFF. The CDR3 nucleotides are TGTGCCAGCACGGGGGGGGCCACTGAAGCTTTCTTT.

The chain is built from TRBV28 and TRBJ1-2, with 7 nucleotides matching TRBD1. With V trimmed by 10 bases and J by 5 bases, 7 bases remained unmatched. Germline-derived CDR1 and CDR2 are MDHEN and SYDVKM. The CDR3 sequence is 12 residues long. CDR3 sequence reads: CATVDRVYGYTF. Written as DNA, the CDR3 is TGTGCCACCGTAGACAGGGTGTATGGCTACACCTTC.

The rearrangement links TRBV7-9 to TRBJ2-7; 8 bases align to TRBD1. The length of the CDR3 is 16 residues. The germline V gene encodes CDR1 SEHNR and CDR2 FQNEAQ (reference sequence). Unmatched junction bases numbered 8, after V lost 0 bases and J lost 4 bases. CDR3 sequence: CASSLARRQGTYEQYF. CDR3 in DNA: TGTGCCAGCAGCTTAGCGAGGAGACAGGGGACTTACGAGCAGTACTTC.

The chain combines TRBV5-5 with TRBJ1-6; the match to TRBD1 covers 7 bases. The CDR3 consists of 16 residues. Germline trimming cut 5 bases from V and 6 bases from J; bases unmatched to any gene: 11. The germline gives CDR1 SGHKS, CDR2 YYEKEE (reference sequence). DNA of the CDR3: TGTGCCAGCAGTGTCGCGGTGACAGGGATTAATTCACCCCTCCACTTT. It codes for CASSVAVTGINSPLHF.